This TCR beta chain appears in the sequencing data of a study of blood T cells in healthy people across ages. The V and J ends lost 2 bases and 8 bases respectively, with 9 bases between them. CDR1 and CDR2 from the germline V gene are SGHTA and FQGTGA. The CDR3 consists of 13 residues. As concerns this clonotype: Its antigen is still unknown.

Regarding the study as a whole: Unsorted PBMCs prevented conclusive naive versus antigen-experienced comparison. Researchers judged that diversity estimates from one million T cells fell short of true values.

Ranging in age from roughly 6 to 90, the donors were healthy Caucasian individuals from Russia. Each donor had about 9.6 milliliters of peripheral blood drawn. The authors ran a second PCR of about 7 to 11 cycles using a sample-barcoded 5' primer and a J-beta primer mix. TCRdb fed the 5' RACE reads into MiXCR, producing one record per CDR3 protein. The table lists about 670,000 distinct CDR3 sequences, approximately 52% of them singletons, with around an eighth in the top ten. This TCR was recovered from a woman over 75 in good health. The rearrangement links TRBV7-3 to TRBJ2-2; D is undetermined. Sequencing input: blood. For the CDR3, the DNA is TGTGCCAGCAGCTTAGACCCGTTTGGGGAGCTGTTTTTT. It encodes CASSLDPFGELFF.